This T cell receptor beta chain was retrieved from a study of identical twins. After template switching added a universal primer site, the resulting cDNA carried unique molecular identifiers. TCRdb independently ran MiXCR on the 5' RACE reads; one entry per CDR3 protein. The sample includes some 630,000 distinct CDR3 sequences, about 7% seen only once; the top ten take 1.5% to 2%. CDR1 is SEHNR, CDR2 FQNEAQ, per germline (reference sequence). Losses at the gene ends were 0 bases for V and 3 bases for J; bases not matched to a gene: 4. The length of the CDR3 is 16 residues. This clonotype has a handful of counts. Its antigen remains unknown. Findings of the study overall: Researchers caution that invariant MAIT and iNKT cells could partly confound zero-insertion analyses.

Another study also made use of these data, one on yellow fever vaccine responses in identical twins.

The sequenced material came from PBMCs. The clonotype comes from a woman aged 18-29 years in good health. The rearrangement uses TRBV7-9 and TRBJ2-4; 8 bases fit TRBD1. The DNA for the CDR3 is TGTGCCAGCAGCTTAGCGGTGACAGGGGACAAAAACATTCAGTACTTC. Amino acid sequence: CASSLAVTGDKNIQYF.